This is a list of T cell receptor beta chains from one sample in a study of radiotherapy plus CTLA-4 blockade in lung cancer. Profiled with immunoSEQ multiplex PCR; TCRdb holds only in-frame clones, not every one. The table lists some 71,000 clones, roughly 76% of them singletons. The starting material was peripheral blood, obtained from a patient treated with radiotherapy plus ipilimumab. Receptors originate from a human donor with non-small cell lung cancer whose response to radiotherapy plus ipilimumab could not be evaluated. Some clones in this sample may be carry-over from other donors' samples. The CDR3 runs from the conserved cysteine through the conserved F or W. Each record gives: clone size, V gene, J gene, D gene, CDR3 DNA, CDR3 protein. The D gene is left open where the match is weak. The size of a clone is reported for some rows only, either as once, few or many, or as a class for expanded clones.

size: NA
V: TRBV28
J: TRBJ1-6
D: TRBD1
DNA: TGTGCCAGCAGCCAACGGGACAGGGGGTTTTTTAATTCACCCCTCCACTTT
CDR3: CASSQRDRGFFNSPLHF

size: NA
V: TRBV11-2
J: TRBJ2-5
D: NA
DNA: TGTGCCAGCAGCTTAGATAGGGCCAGGGAAGAGACCCAGTACTTC
CDR3: CASSLDRAREETQYF

size: NA
V: TRBV29-1
J: TRBJ1-1
D: NA
DNA: TGCAGCGTCTCCAGGATGAACACTGAAGCTTTCTTT
CDR3: CSVSRMNTEAFF

size: NA
V: TRBV6-5
J: TRBJ2-7
D: NA
DNA: TGTGCCAGCAGTTACTCAGGGGCAGGCGAGCAGTACTTC
CDR3: CASSYSGAGEQYF

size: NA
V: TRBV27
J: TRBJ2-2
D: TRBD2
DNA: TGTGCCAGCAGTTCTAGCGGGGGGCCTGTGGGGGAGCTGTTTTTT
CDR3: CASSSSGGPVGELFF

size: NA
V: TRBV2
J: TRBJ1-6
D: NA
DNA: TGTGCCAGCAGTGAACTCAGCTCCTATAATTCACCCCTCCACTTT
CDR3: CASSELSSYNSPLHF

size: few
V: TRBV2
J: TRBJ2-3
D: NA
DNA: TGTGCCAGCAGCCCTCCAGGGCCAGATACGCAGTATTTT
CDR3: CASSPPGPDTQYF

size: NA
V: TRBV15
J: TRBJ2-7
D: TRBD2
DNA: TGTGCCACCAGCCCAGAGAGGGGTAGCGGGGGGATCTCCTACGAGCAGTACTTC
CDR3: CATSPERGSGGISYEQYF

size: NA
V: TRBV4-2
J: TRBJ1-1
D: TRBD1
DNA: TGTGCCAGCAGCCAAGATTTGAGACAGGGATTCACTGAAGCTTTCTTT
CDR3: CASSQDLRQGFTEAFF

size: NA
V: TRBV18
J: TRBJ2-2
D: TRBD1
DNA: TGTGCCAGCTCACCGCTCGGGACAGGGGCTAACACCGGGGAGCTGTTTTTT
CDR3: CASSPLGTGANTGELFF